This TCR beta chain was captured by sequencing in a study of read filtering for tumor transcriptome and immune sequencing. Background on the study: Fewer than 10 patients were R-ISS I, approximately 15 were R-ISS II, six or seven were R-ISS III.

Bone marrow was sampled from every patient at the time of active disease. This library used roughly 430 ng RNA and molecular barcoded adaptors spanning alpha/delta and beta/gamma chains. TCRdb reanalysed the reads using MiXCR and keeps one entry per CDR3 protein. The repertoire holds about 90,000 distinct CDR3 sequences, with more than 9% as singletons. There are a few counts of this clonotype. The specimen sequenced was a population of CD138-negative cells sorted from bone marrow. This receptor was obtained from a donor at least 40 years old with multiple myeloma.

CDR3 sequence (DNA): TGTGCCAGCTCACGGATCAGAGAGGTCTCTGGGGCCAACGTCCTGACTTTC. Its translation: CASSRIREVSGANVLTF. The gene calls are TRBV18 and TRBJ2-6, with unresolved D. Per the germline V gene, CDR1 is KGHSH and CDR2 is LQKENI. The V end was cut by 4 bases, the J end by 0 bases, with 13 bases between. The CDR3 extends over 17 amino acids.